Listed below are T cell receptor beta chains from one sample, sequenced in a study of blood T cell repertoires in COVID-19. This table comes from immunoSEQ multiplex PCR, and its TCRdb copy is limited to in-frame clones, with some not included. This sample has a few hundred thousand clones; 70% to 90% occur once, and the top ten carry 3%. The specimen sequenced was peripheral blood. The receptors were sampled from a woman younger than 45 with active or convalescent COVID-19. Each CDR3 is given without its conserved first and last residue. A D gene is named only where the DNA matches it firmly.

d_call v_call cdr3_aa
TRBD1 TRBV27 ASSSPLQGAVHEQY
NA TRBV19 ASSIGSGGGNEQF
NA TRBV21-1 ASSLWGDRGRDQPQH
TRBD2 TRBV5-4 ASSLKGLAGGPYNEQF
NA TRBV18 ASSPLGGEGYT
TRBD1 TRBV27 ASSRLQGGSSYNSPLH
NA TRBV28 ASSLPLASGANVLT
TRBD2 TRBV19 ASSIGGGRLEQY
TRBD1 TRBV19 ASSKKQGADEQY
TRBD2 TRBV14 ASTVPGLAGGGVADTQY
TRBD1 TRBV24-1 ATSDPTTGTGDGYT
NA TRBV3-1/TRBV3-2 ASRPTPDSHSTEAF
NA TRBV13 ASGDKVYNEQF
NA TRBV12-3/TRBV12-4 ASSLASNSPLH
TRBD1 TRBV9 ASTEGPQGRNTEAF
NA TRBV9 ASSVVGASTDTQY
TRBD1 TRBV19 ASSISWTGTVNYGYT
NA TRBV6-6 ASSFPTRGGNIQY
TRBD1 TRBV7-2 ASSPALDRADGYT
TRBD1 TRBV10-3 AISEANQGARGNQPQH
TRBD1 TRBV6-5 ASSRQGDKQY
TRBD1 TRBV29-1 SVSRATTGPDTEAF
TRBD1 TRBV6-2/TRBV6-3 ASSNRQGSLDYT
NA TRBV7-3 ASSPPGLDIQY
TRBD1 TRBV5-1 ASSFKGTGTEAF
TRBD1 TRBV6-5 ASSGTGKEKLF
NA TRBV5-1 ASSTGTLNTGELF
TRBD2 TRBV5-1 ASSLRSSGGLYTSTDTQY
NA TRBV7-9 ASSFGGWSEAF
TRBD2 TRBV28 ASSLPGAGADNEQF
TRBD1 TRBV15 ATSGDRRNQPQH
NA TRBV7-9 ASSPGFYGYT
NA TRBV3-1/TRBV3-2 ASSQGIAPLGPEAF
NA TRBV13 ASSLYPQAITEAF
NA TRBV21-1 ASSNPTDWEETQY